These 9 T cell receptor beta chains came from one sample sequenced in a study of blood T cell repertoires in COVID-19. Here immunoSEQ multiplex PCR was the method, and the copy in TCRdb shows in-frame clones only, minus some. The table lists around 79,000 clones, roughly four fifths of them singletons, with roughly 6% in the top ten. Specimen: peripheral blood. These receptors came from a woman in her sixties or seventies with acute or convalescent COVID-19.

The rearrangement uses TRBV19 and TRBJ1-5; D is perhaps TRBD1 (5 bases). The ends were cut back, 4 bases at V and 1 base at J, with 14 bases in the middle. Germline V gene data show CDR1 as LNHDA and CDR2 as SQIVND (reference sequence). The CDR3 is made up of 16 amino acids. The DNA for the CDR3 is TGTGCCAGTAGTAAGGCCAGGGTAGGGAGCAATCAGCCCCAGCATTTT. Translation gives CASSKARVGSNQPQHF.

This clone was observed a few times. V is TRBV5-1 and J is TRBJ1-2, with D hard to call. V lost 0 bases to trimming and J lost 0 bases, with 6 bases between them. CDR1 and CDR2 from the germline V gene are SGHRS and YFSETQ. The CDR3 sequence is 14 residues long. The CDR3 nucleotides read TGCGCCAGCAGCTTGGGACACACTAACTATGGCTACACCTTC. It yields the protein CASSLGHTNYGYTF. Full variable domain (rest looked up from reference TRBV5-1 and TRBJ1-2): KAGVTQTPRYLIKTRGQQVTLSCSPISGHRSVSWYQQTPGQGLQFLFEYFSETQRNKGNFPGRFSGRQFSNSRSEMNVSTLELGDSALYLCASSLGHTNYGYTFGSGTRLTVV.

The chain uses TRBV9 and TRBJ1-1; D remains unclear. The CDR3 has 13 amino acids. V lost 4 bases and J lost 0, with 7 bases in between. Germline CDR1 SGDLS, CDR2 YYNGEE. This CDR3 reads CASSSGVNTEAFF. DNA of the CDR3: TGTGCCAGCAGCTCCGGGGTGAACACTGAAGCTTTCTTT.

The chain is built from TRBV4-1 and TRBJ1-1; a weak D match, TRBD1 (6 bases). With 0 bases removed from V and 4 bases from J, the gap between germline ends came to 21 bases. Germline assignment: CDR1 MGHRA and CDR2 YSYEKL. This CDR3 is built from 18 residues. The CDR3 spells CASSQDQAGAGRGTEAFF. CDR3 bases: TGCGCCAGCAGCCAAGATCAGGCGGGGGCAGGGAGGGGCACTGAAGCTTTCTTT.

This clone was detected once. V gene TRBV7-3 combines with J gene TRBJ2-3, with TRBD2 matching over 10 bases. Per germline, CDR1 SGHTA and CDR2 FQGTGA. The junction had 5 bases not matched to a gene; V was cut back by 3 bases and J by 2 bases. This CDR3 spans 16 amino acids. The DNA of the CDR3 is TGTGCCAGCAGCTTGGCCGGGACTAGCGTCACAGATACGCAGTATTTT. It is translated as CASSLAGTSVTDTQYF.

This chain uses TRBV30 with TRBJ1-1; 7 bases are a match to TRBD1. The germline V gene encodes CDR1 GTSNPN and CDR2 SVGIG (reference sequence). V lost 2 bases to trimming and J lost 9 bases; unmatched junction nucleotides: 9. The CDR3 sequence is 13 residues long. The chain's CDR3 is CAWSPRDSHKAFF. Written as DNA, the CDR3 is TGTGCCTGGAGTCCCCGGGACAGCCACAAAGCTTTCTTT.

CDR3 nucleotide sequence: TGTGCCAGCAGCATCGGCCGACTGCAGATTCCAGATACGCAGTATTTT. It is translated as CASSIGRLQIPDTQYF. J is TRBJ2-3 and V is TRBV9; D ambiguous. Germline-derived CDR1 and CDR2 are SGDLS and YYNGEE. The CDR3 covers 16 residues. V gave up 4 bases and J gave up 4 bases, with 19 bases separating them.

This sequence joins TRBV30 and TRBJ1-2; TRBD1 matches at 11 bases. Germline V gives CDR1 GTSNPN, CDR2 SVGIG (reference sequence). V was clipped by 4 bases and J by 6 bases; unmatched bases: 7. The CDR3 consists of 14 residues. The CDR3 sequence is CAWTWTGGGNGYTF. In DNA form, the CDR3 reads TGTGCCTGGACCTGGACAGGGGGCGGTAATGGCTACACCTTC.

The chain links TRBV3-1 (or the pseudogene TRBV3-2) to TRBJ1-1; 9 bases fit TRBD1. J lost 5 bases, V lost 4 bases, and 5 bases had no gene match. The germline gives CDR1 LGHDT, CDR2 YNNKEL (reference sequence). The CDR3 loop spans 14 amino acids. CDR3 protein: CASSPWTGETEAFF. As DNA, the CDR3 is TGTGCCAGCAGCCCATGGACAGGGGAAACTGAAGCTTTCTTT.